One sample yielded the 32 T cell receptor beta chains listed below, sequenced in a study of blood T cells in healthy people across ages. The use of a sample-barcoded 5' primer and a J-beta primer mix characterized a second PCR of roughly 7 to 11 cycles. TCRdb re-analysed the 5' RACE reads in MiXCR, keeping a single row per CDR3 protein. The sample has about 640,000 distinct CDR3 sequences, approximately 30% seen once; the top ten hold less than 20%. Sequenced input: blood. These receptors were collected from a woman of 80 years or more in good health.

V usage is TRBV7-6 and J usage is TRBJ2-3, with 7 bases that match TRBD1. CDR1 is SGHVS and CDR2 is FNYEAQ in the germline V gene. The CDR3 has 17 residues. J lost 0 bases, V lost 1 base, and 7 bases had no gene match. CDR3 loop: CASSLVAGTESTDTQYF. CDR3 bases: TGTGCCAGCAGCTTAGTAGCCGGGACAGAGAGCACAGATACGCAGTATTTT. Full variable domain (outside the CDR3, taken from reference TRBV7-6 and TRBJ2-3): GAGVSQSPRYKVTKRGQDVALRCDPISGHVSLYWYRQALGQGPEFLTYFNYEAQQDKSGLPNDRFSAERPEGSISTLTIQRTEQRDSAMYRCASSLVAGTESTDTQYFGPGTRLTVL.

With regard to this clonotype: At one end the junction does not follow the germline gene, possibly because of a read error. The chain has TRBV2 and TRBJ2-5; D gene ambiguous. Germline assignment: CDR1 SNHLY and CDR2 FYNNEI. The CDR3 is made up of 14 amino acids. DNA of the CDR3: TGTGCCAGCAGTAAAGCTATGGGCCGGGAGACCCAGTACTTC. Protein product: CASSKAMGRETQYF.

The CDR3 loop reads CATRGGRGNSYNSPLHF. CDR3 bases: TGTGCCACGAGAGGGGGTAGGGGGAACTCCTATAATTCACCCCTCCACTTT. The gene calls are TRBV15 and TRBJ1-6, with a possible D match to TRBD1 (6 bases). Germline CDR1 reads LNHNV; CDR2 reads YYDKDF (reference sequence). Trimming cost V 9 bases and J 0 bases, with 18 bases left between them. The CDR3 is 17 amino acids.

This clonotype was found many times. The chain carries TRBV7-2 and TRBJ2-3; TRBD2 matches at 7 bases. The CDR3 consists of 15 residues. V gave up 6 bases and J gave up 0 bases; unmatched junction bases: 6. Germline V CDR1 and CDR2: SGHTA, FQGNSA. The CDR3 loop reads CASRPSGGSTDTQYF. The CDR3 nucleotides are TGTGCCAGCAGGCCATCGGGGGGAAGCACAGATACGCAGTATTTT.

This clonotype has just a few counts. The chain combines TRBV14 with TRBJ2-7, with 7 nucleotides matching TRBD1. The germline V gene has CDR1 SGHDN and CDR2 FVKESK. The CDR3 has 15 amino acids. V was pared by 1 base and J by 3 bases, with 6 bases of the junction left unmatched. The CDR3 loop reads CASSQVDRAVYEQYF. The CDR3, as DNA: TGTGCCAGCAGCCAAGTCGACAGGGCGGTCTACGAGCAGTACTTC.

This clonotype was observed at least ten times. The chain is built from TRBV6-5 and TRBJ2-5; tentative D call: TRBD2 (6 bases). This CDR3 has 14 residues. V gave up 7 bases and J gave up 5 bases, with 17 bases separating them. Germline CDR1 and CDR2: MNHEY and SVGAGI. CDR3 amino acids: CASMGLADLETQYF. As DNA, the CDR3 is TGTGCCAGCATGGGACTCGCAGACTTGGAGACCCAGTACTTC.

This clonotype turned up a few times. The V call is TRBV5-5, the J call TRBJ1-5; no clear D gene. CDR1 is SGHKS, CDR2 YYEKEE, per germline (reference sequence). V gave up 4 bases and J gave up 5 bases, with 13 bases separating them. This CDR3 spans 14 amino acids. CDR3 protein: CASSGPLSDQPQHF. Written as DNA, the CDR3 is TGTGCCAGCAGCGGCCCTTTATCCGATCAGCCCCAGCATTTT.

V and J are TRBV20-1 and TRBJ2-3; 9 nucleotides match TRBD2. The CDR3 has 15 amino acids. After removal of 3 bases from V and 3 bases from J, the junction contained 7 bases not matched to a gene. The germline gives CDR1 DFQATT, CDR2 SNEGSKA (reference sequence). This chain's CDR3 is CSARIAGVVTDTQYF. Written as DNA, the CDR3 is TGCAGTGCTAGGATAGCGGGAGTAGTAACAGATACGCAGTATTTT.

This clonotype was picked up many times. The J gene is TRBJ1-6, the V gene TRBV27; D might be TRBD1 (6 bases). Trimming removed 4 bases from V and 0 bases from J, with 16 bases in between. The length of the CDR3 is 18 residues. Germline V CDR1 and CDR2: MNHEY, SMNVEV (reference sequence). The CDR3 DNA follows: TGTGCCAGCAGTTGGGTGCAGGGGAGAGGCTCCTATAATTCACCCCTCCACTTT. Translation gives CASSWVQGRGSYNSPLHF.

At least ten counts were recorded for this clonotype. The CDR3 DNA follows: TGTGCCAGCAGCTTAGCGGAGGGACAGTCGTTTTTT. Translating it yields CASSLAEGQSFF. This sequence joins TRBV7-9 and TRBJ1-4, with 7 bases identical to TRBD1. V shed 0 bases, J shed 16 bases, and the junction held 5 bases outside the gene matches. The CDR3 covers 12 residues. Germline V gene lookup returns CDR1 SEHNR and CDR2 FQNEAQ (reference sequence).

The gene calls are TRBV6-5 and TRBJ1-1; no reliable D call. The CDR3 is 15 residues long. V was pared by 4 bases and J by 1 base, with 13 bases between. Germline V gene data show CDR1 as MNHEY and CDR2 as SVGAGI. CDR3 in amino acids: CASSWFTPENTEAFF. The CDR3 DNA reads as TGTGCCAGCAGTTGGTTCACGCCGGAGAACACTGAAGCTTTCTTT.

This clonotype was counted ten times or more. The rearrangement joins TRBV4-2 to TRBJ1-2; a weak D match, TRBD1 (6 bases). The CDR3 has 15 residues. The V end was cut by 1 base, the J end by 0 bases, with 9 bases between. Germline-derived CDR1 and CDR2 are LGHNA and YNFKEQ. This CDR3 reads CASSQVGQTNYGYTF. The DNA for the CDR3 is TGTGCCAGCAGCCAAGTCGGACAGACTAACTATGGCTACACCTTC.

As to this clonotype: Just one base apart from a much larger clone, this may be a read error. V usage is TRBV7-9 and J usage is TRBJ2-7, with D perhaps being TRBD1 or TRBD2 (5 bases each). Germline CDR1 and CDR2: SEHNR and FQNEAQ (reference sequence). Trimming cost V 3 bases and J 2 bases, with 17 bases left between them. The CDR3 sequence is 16 residues long. For the CDR3, the DNA is TGTGCCAGCAGCTTGGTTCACGGACTGGGGCCCTACGAGCAGTACTTC. Translated: CASSLVHGLGPYEQYF. Complete variable domain (other parts from reference TRBV7-9 and TRBJ2-7): DTGVSQNPRHKITKRGQNVTFRCDPISEHNRLYWYRQTLGQGPEFLTYFQNEAQLEKSRLLSDRFSAERPKGSFSTLEIQRTEQGDSAMYLCASSLVHGLGPYEQYFGPGTRLTVT.

Details on this clonotype: A single base separates this from a much larger clone, so it may be a read error. It is likely a read error, because the conserved phenylalanine at the end of the CDR3 is missing. The gene calls are TRBV5-1 and TRBJ1-2, with 8 bases that match TRBD1. The CDR3 has 15 amino acids. Germline V gene lookup returns CDR1 SGHRS and CDR2 YFSETQ. V dropped 3 bases and J dropped 8; count of bases not matched to a gene: 12. The CDR3 nucleotides read TGCGCCAGCAGCTCAGGACAGGGTCAATTGCGGGGCTACACCTGC. It translates to CASSSGQGQLRGYTC.

This clonotype was observed at least ten times. The chain is built from TRBV20-1 and TRBJ2-1; D unclear. V lost 6 bases and J 7 bases, leaving 19 bases between the germline ends. From germline, CDR1 is DFQATT and CDR2 SNEGSKA (reference sequence). CDR3 length equals 14 residues. The CDR3 here is CSAQPGPWGNEQFF. CDR3 sequence (DNA): TGCAGTGCGCAGCCCGGGCCGTGGGGTAATGAGCAGTTCTTC.

This chain links TRBV19 with TRBJ2-1; either TRBD1 or TRBD2 may supply D (5 bases each). Per the germline V gene, CDR1 is LNHDA and CDR2 is SQIVND (reference sequence). V was trimmed by 7 bases and J by 3 bases, leaving 19 bases between them. This CDR3 has 16 amino acids. The DNA for the CDR3 is TGTGCCAGTACCCTAACCGGGACCACGCTCTACAATGAGCAGTTCTTC. Translating it yields CASTLTGTTLYNEQFF.

As concerns this clonotype: This could be a read error, since a much larger clone is one nucleotide away. The chain is built from TRBV5-5 and TRBJ2-1; TRBD1 matches at 10 bases. Germline CDR1 reads SGHKS; CDR2 reads YYEKEE (reference sequence). The CDR3 has 14 residues. The V and J ends lost 7 bases and 10 bases, in that order; junction bases with no gene match: 11. The CDR3, as DNA: TGTGCCAGCGGGAAGGGACAGGGGCTCCACGAGCAGTTCTTC. Residues: CASGKGQGLHEQFF.

In this sample, this clonotype turned up once. This may arise from a read error, as a much more abundant clone is one base away. This sequence joins TRBV9 and TRBJ2-1; D possibly corresponds to TRBD2 (5 bases). CDR1 is SGDLS, CDR2 YYNGEE, per germline. CDR3 length: 16 residues. Between the trimmed V and J ends, which lost 2 bases and 8 bases, there was a span of 20 bases. The CDR3 nucleotides read TGTGCCAGCAGCGTGTTTTCTAGCTTTTCCCCCCATGAGCAGTTCTTC. Translated: CASSVFSSFSPHEQFF.

This clonotype turned up a few times. Germline is not matched at one junction end, which may reflect a read error. This chain uses TRBV5-1 with TRBJ1-2; maybe TRBD1 (5 bases). Germline V CDR1 and CDR2: SGHRS, YFSETQ. The CDR3 sequence is 14 residues long. DNA for the CDR3: TGCGCCAGCAGCTTGGGTCAGGGAGGATATGGCCACACCTTC. It yields the protein CASSLGQGGYGHTF.

About this clonotype: Given a much more abundant clone one base away, this may be a read error. The V gene is TRBV24-1, the J gene TRBJ2-5; D is perhaps TRBD1 (5 bases). The end of the DNA aligns better with TRBJ2-7, so the J call may be wrong. The CDR3 length is 13 residues. Germline-derived CDR1 and CDR2 are KGHDR and SFDVKD. The CDR3 here is CATSDWSGREQYF. CDR3 coding DNA: TGTGCCACCAGTGATTGGTCAGGGCGCGAGCAGTACTTC.

This clonotype appeared many times. V and J are TRBV14 and TRBJ1-2, with no clear D. This CDR3 comprises 14 residues. V dropped 0 bases and J dropped 4 bases, with 9 bases sitting between them. Germline loops: CDR1 SGHDN, CDR2 FVKESK. The CDR3 bases are TGTGCCAGCAGCCAAGATGTCAGACTCTATGGCTACACCTTC. Translated, it gives CASSQDVRLYGYTF.

This clonotype is a singleton in its sample. At one end, the junction sequence differs from germline, possibly due to a read error. The chain combines TRBV20-1 with TRBJ2-1; the match to TRBD2 covers 14 bases. The CDR3 totals 16 residues. The V gene's germline CDR1 is DFQATT and CDR2 SNEGSKA (reference sequence). The CDR3 protein is CSAHRLAGGSSNEQFF. The CDR3 DNA sequence: TGCAGTGCTCATCGACTAGCGGGAGGGTCCTCCAATGAGCAGTTCTTC.

Points on this clonotype: Sequence at one end of the junction differs from germline and may be a read error. CDR3 sequence: CALRQGGTGEQYF. In DNA form, the CDR3 reads TGCGCCCTGCGGCAGGGGGGTACAGGCGAGCAGTACTTC. The rearrangement joins TRBV30 to TRBJ2-5; TRBD1 might be the D (7 bases). Gene TRBJ2-7 matches the end of the DNA better, so the J call may be wrong. The germline CDR1 and CDR2 sequences are GTSNPN and SVGIG (reference sequence). This CDR3 region has 13 residues.

This chain uses TRBV4-1 with TRBJ2-1, with TRBD1 identical over 7 bases. The CDR3 runs 15 residues. V shed 0 bases, J shed 8 bases, and the junction held 7 bases outside the gene matches. The germline CDR1 and CDR2 sequences are MGHRA and YSYEKL. The CDR3 bases are TGCGCCAGCAGCCAAGATGGTCAGGGGGTCGATGAGCAGTTCTTC. Translated, it gives CASSQDGQGVDEQFF.

The J gene is TRBJ2-3, the V gene TRBV24-1; D is perhaps TRBD1 or TRBD2 (5 bases each). CDR1 and CDR2 (germline): KGHDR, SFDVKD. CDR3 length equals 16 residues. Trimming took 5 bases from V and 2 from J, leaving 16 bases between them. Written as DNA, the CDR3 is TGTGCCACCAGTGTGGGGGACGTAATGCCCACAGATACGCAGTATTTT. Translated, it gives CATSVGDVMPTDTQYF.

The chain has TRBV9 and TRBJ1-2; TRBD1 matches at 8 bases. This CDR3 comprises 18 residues. The ends lost 4 bases at V and 4 bases at J; junction bases unmatched: 18. Looked up from germline, CDR1 is SGDLS and CDR2 is YYNGEE. The CDR3 loop reads CASSKGGQAYLELYGYTF. In nucleotides, the CDR3 is TGTGCCAGCAGCAAAGGGGGACAGGCATACCTCGAACTCTATGGCTACACCTTC.

This clonotype was seen repeatedly, ten times or more. The chain combines TRBV29-1 with TRBJ1-1, with TRBD1 matching over 7 bases. This CDR3 is built from 13 residues. Per the germline V gene, CDR1 is SQVTM and CDR2 is ANQGSEA. Losses at the gene ends were 0 bases for V and 12 bases for J; bases not matched to a gene: 10. The CDR3 DNA sequence: TGCAGCGTTGAAGATAGTGGGAAACAGGGGACTTTCTTT. It yields the protein CSVEDSGKQGTFF.

The chain employs TRBV7-3 and TRBJ2-7, with D perhaps matching TRBD1 (5 bases). The J call may be faulty, since TRBJ2-5 better matches the DNA end. CDR1 and CDR2 from the germline V gene are SGHTA and FQGTGA. There are 13 residues in the CDR3. CDR3 bases: TGTGCCAGCAGCACACAGGTAGAAGAGACCCAGTACTTC. It translates to CASSTQVEETQYF.

The J gene is TRBJ1-4, the V gene TRBV5-1; D call uncertain. Germline V gene lookup returns CDR1 SGHRS and CDR2 YFSETQ. The CDR3 consists of 16 residues. The germline V and J ends were trimmed by 1 base and 1 base, with 11 bases remaining between them. The CDR3 region has the DNA TGCGCCAGCAGCTTGAGGGCGACGGTAACTAATGAAAAACTGTTTTTT. Translating it yields CASSLRATVTNEKLFF.

Details on this clonotype: The junction does not match germline at one end; this may be a read error. The chain links TRBV25-1 to TRBJ2-3; 7 bases align to TRBD2. Looked up from germline, CDR1 is MGHDK and CDR2 is SYGVNS. This CDR3 comprises 16 residues. The CDR3 is CAGSRRASGSIDTQYF. In nucleotides, the CDR3 is TGTGCCGGCAGCCGTCGGGCTAGCGGTAGCATAGATACGCAGTATTTT.

V is TRBV5-1 and J is TRBJ1-1, with 10 bases that match TRBD1. V trimming: 4 bases; J trimming: 0 bases; junction bases outside the gene matches: 6. The CDR3 runs 16 residues. CDR1 is SGHRS and CDR2 is YFSETQ in the germline V gene. CDR3 protein: CASSPGQGGLNTEAFF. The CDR3 nucleotides read TGCGCCAGCAGCCCTGGACAGGGGGGCCTGAACACTGAAGCTTTCTTT.

Note on this clonotype: This may be a read error: a much more frequent sequence differs by one nucleotide. This rearrangement joins TRBV5-1 to TRBJ1-2; no reliable D call. There are 13 residues in the CDR3. Germline CDR1 SGHRS, CDR2 YFSETQ. The chain's CDR3 is CASSLEKSYGCTF. The CDR3, as DNA: TGCGCCAGCAGCTTGGAGAAGAGCTATGGCTGCACCTTC.